This T cell receptor (beta chain) was identified during a study of cytomegalovirus exposure and HLA in healthy donors. PCR employed 60 Vbeta and 13 Jbeta primers. Here immunoSEQ multiplex PCR was the method, and the copy in TCRdb shows in-frame clones only, minus some. This table lists tens of thousands of clones. The CDR3 spans 13 residues. Germline trimming cut 2 bases from V and 5 bases from J; bases unmatched to any gene: 5. The germline gives CDR1 GTSNPN, CDR2 SVGIG (reference sequence). This chain uses TRBV30 with TRBJ1-2; 7 bases map to TRBD1. Sample: PBMCs. The receptor was derived from a man aged 60-69 years in good health and CMV-seropositive. DNA of the CDR3: TGTGCCTGGAGTTCCGGGACAGCTTATGGCTACACCTTC. This sequence encodes CAWSSGTAYGYTF. The whole variable domain, remainder taken from reference TRBV30 and TRBJ1-2, is SQTIHQWPATLVQPVGSPLSLECTVEGTSNPNLYWYRQAAGRGLQLLFYSVGIGQISSEVPQNLSASRPQDRQFILSSKKLLLSDSGFYLCAWSSGTAYGYTFGSGTRLTVV.